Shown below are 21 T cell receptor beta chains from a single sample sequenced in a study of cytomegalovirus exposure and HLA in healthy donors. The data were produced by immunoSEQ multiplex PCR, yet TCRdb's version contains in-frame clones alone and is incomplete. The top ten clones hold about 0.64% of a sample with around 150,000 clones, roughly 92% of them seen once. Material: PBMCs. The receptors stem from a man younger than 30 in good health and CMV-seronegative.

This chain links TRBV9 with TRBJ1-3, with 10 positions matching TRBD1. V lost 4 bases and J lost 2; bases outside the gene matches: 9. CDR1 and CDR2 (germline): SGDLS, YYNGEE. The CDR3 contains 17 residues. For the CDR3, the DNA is TGTGCCAGCAGCAAATACGGGACAGGGGACGCTGGAAACACCATATATTTT. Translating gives CASSKYGTGDAGNTIYF.

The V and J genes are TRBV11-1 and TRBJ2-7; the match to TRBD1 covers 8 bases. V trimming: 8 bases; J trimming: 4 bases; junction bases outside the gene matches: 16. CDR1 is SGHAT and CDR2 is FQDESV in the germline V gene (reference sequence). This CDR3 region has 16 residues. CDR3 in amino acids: CASSVYRDRKSYEQYF. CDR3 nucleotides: TGTGCCAGCTCCGTTTATAGGGACAGGAAAAGTTACGAGCAGTACTTC. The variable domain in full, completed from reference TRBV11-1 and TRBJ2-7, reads EAEVAQSPRYKITEKSQAVAFWCDPISGHATLYWYRQILGQGPELLVQFQDESVVDDSQLPKDRFSAERLKGVDSTLKIQPAELGDSAMYLCASSVYRDRKSYEQYFGPGTRLTVT.

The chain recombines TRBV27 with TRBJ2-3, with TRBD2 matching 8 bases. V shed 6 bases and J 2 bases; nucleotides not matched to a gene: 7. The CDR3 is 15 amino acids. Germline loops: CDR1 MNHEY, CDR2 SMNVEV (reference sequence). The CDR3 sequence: CASSSGGGSTDTQYF. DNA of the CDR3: TGTGCCAGCAGCAGCGGGGGAGGCTCCACAGATACGCAGTATTTT.

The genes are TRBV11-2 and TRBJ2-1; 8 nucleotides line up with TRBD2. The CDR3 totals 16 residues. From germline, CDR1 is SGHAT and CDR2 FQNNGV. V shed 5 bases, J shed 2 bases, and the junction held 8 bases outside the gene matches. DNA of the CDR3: TGTGCCAGCAGCCGGGGGACGGGGGGGCCCTACAATGAGCAGTTCTTC. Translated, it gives CASSRGTGGPYNEQFF.

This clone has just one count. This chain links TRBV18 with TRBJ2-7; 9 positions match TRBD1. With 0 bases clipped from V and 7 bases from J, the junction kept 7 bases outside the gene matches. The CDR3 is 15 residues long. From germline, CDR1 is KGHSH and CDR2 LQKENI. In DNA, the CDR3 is TGTGCCAGCTCACCACCGTATGGGACAGGGAAGGAGCAGTACGTC. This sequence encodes CASSPPYGTGKEQYV.

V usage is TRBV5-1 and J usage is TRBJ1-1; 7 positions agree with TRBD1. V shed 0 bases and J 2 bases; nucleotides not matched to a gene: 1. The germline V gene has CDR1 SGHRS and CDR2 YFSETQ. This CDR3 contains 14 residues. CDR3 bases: TGCGCCAGCAGCTTGGGAGGGGGCAACACTGAAGCTTTCTTT. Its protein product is CASSLGGGNTEAFF. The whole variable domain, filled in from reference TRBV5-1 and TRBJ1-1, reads KAGVTQTPRYLIKTRGQQVTLSCSPISGHRSVSWYQQTPGQGLQFLFEYFSETQRNKGNFPGRFSGRQFSNSRSEMNVSTLELGDSALYLCASSLGGGNTEAFFGQGTRLTVV.

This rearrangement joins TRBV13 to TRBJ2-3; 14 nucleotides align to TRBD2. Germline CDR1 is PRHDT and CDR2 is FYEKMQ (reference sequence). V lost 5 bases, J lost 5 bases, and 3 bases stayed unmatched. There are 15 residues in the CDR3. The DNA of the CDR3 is TGTGCCAGCAGCGCGACTAGCGGGGGGGTAGATACGCAGTATTTT. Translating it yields CASSATSGGVDTQYF.

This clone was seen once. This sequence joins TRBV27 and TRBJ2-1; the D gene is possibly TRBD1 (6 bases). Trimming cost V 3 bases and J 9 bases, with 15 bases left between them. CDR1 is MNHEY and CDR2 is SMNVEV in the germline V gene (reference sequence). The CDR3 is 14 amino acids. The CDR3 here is CASSFQGQGGEQFF. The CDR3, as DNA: TGTGCCAGCAGTTTTCAGGGGCAAGGGGGTGAGCAGTTCTTC.

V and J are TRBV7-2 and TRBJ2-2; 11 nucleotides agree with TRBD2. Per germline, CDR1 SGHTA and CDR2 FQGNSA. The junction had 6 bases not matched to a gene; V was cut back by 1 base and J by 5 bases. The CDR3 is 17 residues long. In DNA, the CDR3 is TGTGCCAGCAGCTTAGATGCTAGCGGGAGGAGGACCGGGGAGCTGTTTTTT. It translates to CASSLDASGRRTGELFF.

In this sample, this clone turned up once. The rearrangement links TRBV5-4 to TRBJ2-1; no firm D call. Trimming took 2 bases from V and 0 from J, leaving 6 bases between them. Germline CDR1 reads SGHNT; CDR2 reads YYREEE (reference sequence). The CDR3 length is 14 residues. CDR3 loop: CASSFYGSYNEQFF. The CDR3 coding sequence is TGTGCCAGCAGCTTCTACGGCTCCTACAATGAGCAGTTCTTC.

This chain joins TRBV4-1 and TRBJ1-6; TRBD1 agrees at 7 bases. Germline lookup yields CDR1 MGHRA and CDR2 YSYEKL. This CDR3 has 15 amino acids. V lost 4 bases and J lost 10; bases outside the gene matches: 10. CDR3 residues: CASSLKGQGGSPLHF. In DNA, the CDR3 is TGCGCCAGCAGCCTCAAGGGGCAGGGGGGATCACCCCTCCACTTT.

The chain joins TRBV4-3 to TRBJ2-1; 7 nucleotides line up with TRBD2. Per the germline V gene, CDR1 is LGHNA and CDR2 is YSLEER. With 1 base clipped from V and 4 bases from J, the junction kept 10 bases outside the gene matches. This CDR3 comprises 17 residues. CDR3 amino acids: CASSQAQRASGYNEQFF. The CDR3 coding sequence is TGCGCCAGCAGCCAAGCTCAGAGGGCTAGCGGATACAATGAGCAGTTCTTC.

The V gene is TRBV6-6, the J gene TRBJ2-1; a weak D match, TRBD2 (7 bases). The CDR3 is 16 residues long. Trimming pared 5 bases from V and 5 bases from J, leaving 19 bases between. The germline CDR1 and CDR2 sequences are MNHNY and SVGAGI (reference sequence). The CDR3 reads CASSPRGRGSNNEQFF. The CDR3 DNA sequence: TGTGCCAGCAGTCCTCGGGGGCGGGGGAGCAACAATGAGCAGTTCTTC.

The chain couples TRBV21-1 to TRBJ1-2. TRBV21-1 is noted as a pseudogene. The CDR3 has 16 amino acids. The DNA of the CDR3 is TGTGCCAGCAGCAAAGACGGCTCCAGCGCTAACTATGGCTACACCTTC. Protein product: CASSKDGSSANYGYTF.

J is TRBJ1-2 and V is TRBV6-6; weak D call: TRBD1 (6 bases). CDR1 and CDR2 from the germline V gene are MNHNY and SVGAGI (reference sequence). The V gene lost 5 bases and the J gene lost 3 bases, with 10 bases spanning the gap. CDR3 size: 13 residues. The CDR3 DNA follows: TGTGCCAGCAGTCCGACAGGTGACTATGGCTACACCTTC. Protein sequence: CASSPTGDYGYTF.

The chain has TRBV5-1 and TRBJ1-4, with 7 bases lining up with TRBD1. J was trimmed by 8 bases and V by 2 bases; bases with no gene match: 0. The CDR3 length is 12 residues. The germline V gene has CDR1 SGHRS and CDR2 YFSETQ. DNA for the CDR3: TGCGCCAGCAGCTTACAGGGGGAAAAACTGTTTTTT. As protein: CASSLQGEKLFF.

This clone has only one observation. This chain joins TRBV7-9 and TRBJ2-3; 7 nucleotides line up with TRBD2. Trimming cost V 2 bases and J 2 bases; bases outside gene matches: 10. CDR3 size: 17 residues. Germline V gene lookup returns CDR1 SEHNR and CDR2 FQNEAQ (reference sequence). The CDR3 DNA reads TGTGCCAGCAGCTTATCTAGCGGATTATCCTTCACAGATACGCAGTATTTT. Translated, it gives CASSLSSGLSFTDTQYF.

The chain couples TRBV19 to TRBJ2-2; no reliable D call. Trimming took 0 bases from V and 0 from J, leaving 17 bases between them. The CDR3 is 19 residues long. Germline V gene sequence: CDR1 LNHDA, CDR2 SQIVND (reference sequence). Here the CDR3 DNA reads TGTGCCAGTAGTATAGAATTAGTGGGCAGATCCGCGAACACCGGGGAGCTGTTTTTT. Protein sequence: CASSIELVGRSANTGELFF.

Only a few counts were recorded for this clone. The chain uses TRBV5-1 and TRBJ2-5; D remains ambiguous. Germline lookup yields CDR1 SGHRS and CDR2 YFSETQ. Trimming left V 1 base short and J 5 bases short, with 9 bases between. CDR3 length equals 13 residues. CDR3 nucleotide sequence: TGCGCCAGCAGCTTGCTCTTCGGGGAGACCCAGTACTTC. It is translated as CASSLLFGETQYF.

CDR3 in DNA: TGTGCCATCAAACAAACGGAGGGGACTTACGAGCAGTACTTC. It codes for CAIKQTEGTYEQYF. The chain uses TRBV10-3 and TRBJ2-7; tentatively, D is TRBD2 (6 bases). Trimming removed 7 bases at V and 4 bases at J, with 17 bases between. Looked up from germline, CDR1 is ENHRY and CDR2 is SYGVKD. The CDR3 runs 14 residues.

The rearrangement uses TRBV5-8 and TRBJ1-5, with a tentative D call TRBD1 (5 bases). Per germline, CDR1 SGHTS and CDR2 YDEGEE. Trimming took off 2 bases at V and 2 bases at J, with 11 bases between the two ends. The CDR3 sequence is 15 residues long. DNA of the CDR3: TGTGCCAGCAGCTTTTGGGGCCGGGGCAATCAGCCCCAGCATTTT. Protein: CASSFWGRGNQPQHF. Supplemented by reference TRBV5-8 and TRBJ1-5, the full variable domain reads EAGVTQSPTHLIKTRGQQATLRCSPISGHTSVYWYQQALGLGLQFLLWYDEGEERNRGNFPPRFSGRQFPNYSSELNVNALELEDSALYLCASSFWGRGNQPQHFGDGTRLSIL.